This entry lists 25 T cell receptor beta chains sequenced from one sample in a study of glioma-infiltrating T cells after dendritic cell vaccination. As to time point: after dendritic cell vaccination, including at tumor progression/relapse. Sequencing was performed with immunoSEQ multiplex PCR; in TCRdb, only in-frame clones are kept and a portion is missing. The sample contains some 110,000 clones, around 87% of which appear only once. The source material was blood, sampled after dendritic cell vaccination. The receptors derive from a human donor with glioblastoma.

The chain carries TRBV2 and TRBJ1-6, with D unclear. Germline V gene data show CDR1 as SNHLY and CDR2 as FYNNEI. V lost 7 bases and J lost 7, with 14 bases in between. This CDR3 comprises 14 residues. The chain's CDR3 is CASNPTAPNSPLHF. In DNA, the CDR3 is TGTGCCAGCAACCCTACAGCTCCAAATTCACCCCTCCACTTT.

CDR3 sequence reads: CASSWADPSEKLFF. The CDR3 coding sequence is TGTGCCAGCAGTTGGGCAGACCCGAGTGAAAAACTGTTTTTT. The V call is TRBV6-6, the J call TRBJ1-4; D gene unclear. This CDR3 has 14 residues. Germline loops: CDR1 MNHNY, CDR2 SVGAGI (reference sequence). V dropped 4 bases and J dropped 7 bases, with 13 bases sitting between them.

The CDR3 is CASSLQGKYEQYF. The CDR3, as DNA: TGTGCCAGCAGCTTGCAGGGTAAATACGAGCAGTACTTC. The gene calls are TRBV5-4 and TRBJ2-7, with a tentative D call TRBD1 (5 bases). Germline V gene sequence: CDR1 SGHNT, CDR2 YYREEE (reference sequence). The CDR3 has 13 amino acids. Trimming removed 1 base from V and 4 bases from J, with 9 bases in between.

This rearrangement joins TRBV30 to TRBJ2-3; 7 positions agree with TRBD1. V trimming: 0 bases; J trimming: 4 bases; junction bases outside the gene matches: 4. Germline V gene data show CDR1 as GTSNPN and CDR2 as SVGIG (reference sequence). This CDR3 spans 14 amino acids. CDR3 sequence: CAWSVLQGADTQYF. The CDR3 DNA sequence: TGTGCCTGGAGTGTACTTCAGGGGGCAGATACGCAGTATTTT.

The chain joins TRBV18 to TRBJ2-3; D is perhaps TRBD2 (5 bases). Germline CDR1 and CDR2: KGHSH and LQKENI. V gave up 2 bases and J gave up 6 bases, with 15 bases separating them. There are 15 residues in the CDR3. In DNA form, the CDR3 reads TGTGCCAGCTCACCAACACAACCCCCGGGGGATACGCAGTATTTT. Translated, it gives CASSPTQPPGDTQYF.

CDR3 loop: CASSLDRRNIQYF. DNA for the CDR3: TGTGCCAGCAGTTTGGACAGAAGAAACATTCAGTACTTC. This rearrangement joins TRBV6-5 to TRBJ2-4; weak D call: TRBD1 (6 bases). V dropped 4 bases and J dropped 6 bases, with 10 bases sitting between them. The CDR3 is made up of 13 amino acids. CDR1 is MNHEY and CDR2 is SVGAGI in the germline V gene.

The V gene is TRBV6-1, the J gene TRBJ1-3; 7 positions match TRBD1. Germline V gene lookup returns CDR1 MNHNS and CDR2 SASEGT. V dropped 1 base and J dropped 0; count of bases not matched to a gene: 3. CDR3 size: 16 residues. DNA for the CDR3: TGTGCCAGCAGTGAAGAGACAGGGAGCTCTGGAAACACCATATATTTT. Translated, it gives CASSEETGSSGNTIYF.

CDR3 region: CASSFGYQETQYF. The CDR3 DNA reads TGTGCCAGCAGCTTCGGGTACCAAGAGACCCAGTACTTC. The V call is TRBV13, the J call TRBJ2-5; D is uncertain. Germline CDR1 PRHDT, CDR2 FYEKMQ (reference sequence). Between the trimmed V and J ends, which lost 3 bases and 0 bases, there was a span of 5 bases. The CDR3 has 13 residues.

This rearrangement joins TRBV7-2 to TRBJ2-2; D is possibly TRBD1 (6 bases). V lost 2 bases and J lost 4, with 8 bases in between. Germline V CDR1 and CDR2: SGHTA, FQGNSA. The CDR3 is 14 amino acids. The CDR3 reads CASSLTGRTGELFF. The CDR3 DNA follows: TGTGCCAGCAGCTTAACAGGGCGCACCGGGGAGCTGTTTTTT.

This chain links TRBV5-4 with TRBJ2-5; the D gene is possibly TRBD2 (6 bases). V was pared by 0 bases and J by 5 bases, with 11 bases between. CDR3 length: 14 amino acids. Germline V gene sequence: CDR1 SGHNT, CDR2 YYREEE (reference sequence). This CDR3 reads CASSLDPEGETQYF. CDR3 nucleotides: TGTGCCAGCAGCTTGGACCCGGAGGGCGAGACCCAGTACTTC.

This sequence joins TRBV9 and TRBJ2-2; TRBD1 matches at 10 bases. The CDR3 consists of 18 residues. Per germline, CDR1 SGDLS and CDR2 YYNGEE. Trimming took 4 bases from V and 2 from J; bases not matched to a gene: 11. The CDR3 DNA reads as TGTGCCAGCAGCCCGGGGGACAGGGGTCCTCTTAACACCGGGGAGCTGTTTTTT. It codes for CASSPGDRGPLNTGELFF.

CDR3 coding DNA: TGTGCCAGCAGTGAGCGCGGGACAGGTGACAATGAGCAGTTCTTC. Amino acids: CASSERGTGDNEQFF. The chain joins TRBV2 to TRBJ2-1, with 8 bases aligning to TRBD1. Germline CDR1 is SNHLY and CDR2 is FYNNEI. V lost 3 bases, J lost 5 bases, and 6 bases stayed unmatched. There are 15 residues in the CDR3.

The chain joins TRBV27 to TRBJ2-5, with TRBD2 matching over 7 bases. Germline V gene sequence: CDR1 MNHEY, CDR2 SMNVEV (reference sequence). Trimming removed 4 bases from V and 5 bases from J; junction bases left unmatched: 10. The CDR3 is 15 residues long. CDR3 bases: TGTGCCAGCAGTTCATCCCGGGACTACGGGGAGACCCAGTACTTC. Translation gives CASSSSRDYGETQYF.

This clone has only one observation. The chain has TRBV6-1 and TRBJ2-2; 8 bases are a match to TRBD2. Germline V CDR1 and CDR2: MNHNS, SASEGT. The V and J ends lost 3 bases and 3 bases, in that order; junction bases with no gene match: 6. The CDR3 runs 16 residues. The CDR3 coding sequence is TGTGCCAGCAGTGAGGTAGCGGGACGCTACACCGGGGAGCTGTTTTTT. This translates into CASSEVAGRYTGELFF.

The chain employs TRBV19 and TRBJ1-2; D is undetermined. CDR1 and CDR2 (germline): LNHDA, SQIVND (reference sequence). The V end lost 5 bases, the J end lost 1 base, and 8 bases lay between the germline ends. The CDR3 sequence is 13 residues long. Here the CDR3 reads CASSPPSNYGYTF. As DNA, the CDR3 is TGTGCCAGTAGTCCCCCCAGTAACTATGGCTACACCTTC.

This clone has a single count. The chain uses TRBV6-1 and TRBJ2-1; D may be TRBD1 (7 bases). The germline V and J ends were trimmed by 3 bases and 12 bases, with 21 bases remaining between them. Germline lookup yields CDR1 MNHNS and CDR2 SASEGT. The CDR3 has 15 amino acids. DNA for the CDR3: TGTGCCAGCAGTGATAGGGCAGGGGGGCAGTTATGGCAGTTCTTC. Protein sequence: CASSDRAGGQLWQFF.

The gene calls are TRBV5-4 and TRBJ2-1; no reliable D call. Germline V gives CDR1 SGHNT, CDR2 YYREEE (reference sequence). V lost 0 bases, J lost 3 bases, and 7 bases lay in between. The CDR3 loop spans 14 amino acids. This chain's CDR3 is CASSLGNSYNEQFF. CDR3 nucleotides: TGTGCCAGCAGCTTGGGGAACAGCTACAATGAGCAGTTCTTC.

This chain joins TRBV5-1 and TRBJ1-2, with no clear D. The CDR3 is made up of 14 amino acids. V gave up 4 bases and J gave up 2 bases, with 12 bases separating them. Germline CDR1 SGHRS, CDR2 YFSETQ. The CDR3 region is CASSPVAANYGYTF. Here the CDR3 DNA reads TGCGCCAGCAGCCCCGTGGCAGCGAACTATGGCTACACCTTC.

This sequence joins TRBV2 and TRBJ2-5; 14 positions match TRBD2. The DNA end favors TRBJ2-7, so the J call may be wrong. This CDR3 is built from 15 residues. Germline lookup yields CDR1 SNHLY and CDR2 FYNNEI. The CDR3 here is CASSATSGRGYEQYF. As DNA, the CDR3 is TGTGCCAGCAGCGCGACTAGCGGGAGGGGTTACGAGCAGTACTTC.

The rearrangement joins TRBV4-1 to TRBJ1-2; D uncertain. The V and J ends lost 1 base and 3 bases respectively, with 9 bases between them. This CDR3 region has 14 residues. The germline gives CDR1 MGHRA, CDR2 YSYEKL. This CDR3 is CASSQVSPDYGYTF. In DNA, the CDR3 is TGCGCCAGCAGCCAAGTTTCGCCAGACTATGGCTACACCTTC.

V is TRBV7-3 and J is TRBJ2-5, with D possibly being TRBD1 (6 bases). V lost 0 bases, J lost 4 bases, and 12 bases lay in between. Germline lookup yields CDR1 SGHTA and CDR2 FQGTGA. CDR3 length: 15 residues. The CDR3 DNA reads as TGTGCCAGCAGCTTAACGTCAGGGGCCCTAGAGACCCAGTACTTC. Its translation: CASSLTSGALETQYF.

The J gene is TRBJ1-1, the V gene TRBV7-2; no definite D call. CDR1 and CDR2 from the germline V gene are SGHTA and FQGNSA. V gave up 1 base and J gave up 1 base, with 10 bases separating them. This CDR3 region has 15 residues. The chain's CDR3 is CASSLGESRNTEAFF. CDR3 DNA: TGTGCCAGCAGCTTAGGGGAGAGTAGGAACACTGAAGCTTTCTTT.

V is TRBV7-6 and J is TRBJ2-5; D may be TRBD1 (6 bases). The germline V gene encodes CDR1 SGHVS and CDR2 FNYEAQ. V shed 1 base and J shed 1 base, with 7 bases lying between them. The CDR3 is made up of 14 amino acids. Here the CDR3 DNA reads TGTGCCAGCAGCTTAGGGGGGCTCCAAGAGACCCAGTACTTC. This sequence encodes CASSLGGLQETQYF.

CDR3 residues: CASSQWQGGNNEQFF. The CDR3 nucleotides are TGTGCCAGCAGCCAGTGGCAGGGGGGCAACAATGAGCAGTTCTTC. The V gene is TRBV14, the J gene TRBJ2-1, with TRBD1 as a possible D gene (7 bases). Germline CDR1 and CDR2: SGHDN and FVKESK. The V end was cut by 3 bases, the J end by 5 bases, with 14 bases between. The CDR3 has 15 amino acids.

This clone occurred once. The J gene is TRBJ1-5, the V gene TRBV2; tentatively, D is TRBD1 (5 bases). Germline V gene data show CDR1 as SNHLY and CDR2 as FYNNEI. V was cut by 6 bases and J by 6 bases, with 12 bases left in between. This CDR3 is built from 13 residues. CDR3 sequence reads: CASSLGVGQPQHF. In nucleotides, the CDR3 is TGTGCCAGCAGCTTAGGGGTGGGTCAGCCCCAGCATTTT.